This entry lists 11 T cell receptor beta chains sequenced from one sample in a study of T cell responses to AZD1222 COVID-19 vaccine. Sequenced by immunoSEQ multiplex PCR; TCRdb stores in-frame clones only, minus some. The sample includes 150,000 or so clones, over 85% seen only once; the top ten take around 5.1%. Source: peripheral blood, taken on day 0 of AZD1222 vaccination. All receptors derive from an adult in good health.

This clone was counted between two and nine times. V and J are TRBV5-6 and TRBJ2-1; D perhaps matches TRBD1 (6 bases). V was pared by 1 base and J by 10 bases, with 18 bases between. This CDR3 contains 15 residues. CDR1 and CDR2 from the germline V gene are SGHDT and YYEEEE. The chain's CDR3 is CASSLMGAARIEQFF. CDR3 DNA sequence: TGTGCCAGCAGCTTGATGGGGGCGGCTAGAATCGAGCAGTTCTTC.

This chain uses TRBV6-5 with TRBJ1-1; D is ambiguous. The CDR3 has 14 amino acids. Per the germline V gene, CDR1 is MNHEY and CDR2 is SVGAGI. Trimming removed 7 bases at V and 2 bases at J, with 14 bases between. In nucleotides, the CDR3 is TGTGCCAGCAACCGAAGGCCGGATAACACTGAAGCTTTCTTT. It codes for CASNRRPDNTEAFF.

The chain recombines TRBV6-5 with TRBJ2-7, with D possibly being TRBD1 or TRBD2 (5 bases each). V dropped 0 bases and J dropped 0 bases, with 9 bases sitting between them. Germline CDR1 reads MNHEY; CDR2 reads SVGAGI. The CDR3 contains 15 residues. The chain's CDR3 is CASSYSAGSSYEQYF. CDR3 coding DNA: TGTGCCAGCAGTTACTCCGCAGGGAGCTCCTACGAGCAGTACTTC.

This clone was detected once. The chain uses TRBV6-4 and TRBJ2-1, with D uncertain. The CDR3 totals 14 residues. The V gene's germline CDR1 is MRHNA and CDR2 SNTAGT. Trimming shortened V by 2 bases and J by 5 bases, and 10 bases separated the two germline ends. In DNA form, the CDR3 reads TGTGCCAGCAGTGACAGGGTGACCAACAATGAGCAGTTCTTC. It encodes CASSDRVTNNEQFF.

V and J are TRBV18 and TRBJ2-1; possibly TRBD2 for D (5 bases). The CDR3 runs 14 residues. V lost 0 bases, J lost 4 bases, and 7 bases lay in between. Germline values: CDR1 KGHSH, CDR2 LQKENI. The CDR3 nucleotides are TGTGCCAGCTCACCACCTTCGGGATACAATGAGCAGTTCTTC. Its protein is CASSPPSGYNEQFF.

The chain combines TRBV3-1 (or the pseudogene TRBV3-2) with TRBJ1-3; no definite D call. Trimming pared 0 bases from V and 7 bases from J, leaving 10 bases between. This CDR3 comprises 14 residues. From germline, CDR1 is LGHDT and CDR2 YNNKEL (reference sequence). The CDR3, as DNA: TGTGCCAGCAGCCAAGATTCAAAGGGTAACACCATATATTTT. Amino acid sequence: CASSQDSKGNTIYF.

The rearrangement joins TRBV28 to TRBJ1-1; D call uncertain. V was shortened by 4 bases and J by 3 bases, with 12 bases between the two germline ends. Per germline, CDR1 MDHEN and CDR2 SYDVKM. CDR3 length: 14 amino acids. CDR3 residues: CASSYIGTYTEAFF. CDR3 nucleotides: TGTGCCAGCAGTTATATAGGCACTTACACTGAAGCTTTCTTT. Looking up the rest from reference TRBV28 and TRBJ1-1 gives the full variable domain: DVKVTQSSRYLVKRTGEKVFLECVQDMDHENMFWYRQDPGLGLRLIYFSYDVKMKEKGDIPEGYSVSREKKERFSLILESASTNQTSMYLCASSYIGTYTEAFFGQGTRLTVV.

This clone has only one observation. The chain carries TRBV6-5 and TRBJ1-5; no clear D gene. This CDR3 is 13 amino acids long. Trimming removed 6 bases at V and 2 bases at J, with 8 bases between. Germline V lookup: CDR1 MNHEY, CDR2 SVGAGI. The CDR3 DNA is TGTGCCAGCAGCCCAGTGCGCAATCAGCCCCAGCATTTT. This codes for CASSPVRNQPQHF.

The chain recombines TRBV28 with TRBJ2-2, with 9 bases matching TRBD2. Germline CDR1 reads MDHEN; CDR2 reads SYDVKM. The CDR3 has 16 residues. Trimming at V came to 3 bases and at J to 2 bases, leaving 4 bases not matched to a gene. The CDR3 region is CASSLMRGGNTGELFF. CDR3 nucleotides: TGTGCCAGCAGTTTGATGCGGGGGGGCAACACCGGGGAGCTGTTTTTT.

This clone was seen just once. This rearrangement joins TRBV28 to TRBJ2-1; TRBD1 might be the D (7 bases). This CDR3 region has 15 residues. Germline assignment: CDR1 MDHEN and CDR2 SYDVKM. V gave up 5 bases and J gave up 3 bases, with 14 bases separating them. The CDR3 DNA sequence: TGTGCCAGCAGTGGGGGGACAGCCCTCTACAATGAGCAGTTCTTC. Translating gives CASSGGTALYNEQFF.

The CDR3 coding sequence is TGTGCCAGCAGCTCCCAAACGGCCATTCCGTATGGCTACACCTTC. Its protein is CASSSQTAIPYGYTF. This chain links TRBV5-5 with TRBJ1-2, with D uncertain. V lost 3 bases and J 5 bases, leaving 17 bases between the germline ends. The germline V gene has CDR1 SGHKS and CDR2 YYEKEE (reference sequence). The CDR3 is 15 residues long.